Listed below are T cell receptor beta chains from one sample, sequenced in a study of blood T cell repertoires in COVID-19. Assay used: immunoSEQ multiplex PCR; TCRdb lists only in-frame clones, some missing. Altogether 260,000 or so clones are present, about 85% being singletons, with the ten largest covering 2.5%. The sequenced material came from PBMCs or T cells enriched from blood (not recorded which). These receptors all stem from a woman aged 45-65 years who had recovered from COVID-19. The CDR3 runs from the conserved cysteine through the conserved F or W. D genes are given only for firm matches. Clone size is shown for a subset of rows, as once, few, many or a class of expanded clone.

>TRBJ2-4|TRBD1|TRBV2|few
TGTGCCAGCAGGGGGACAGGGGGAAAAAACATTCAGTACTTC
CASRGTGGKNIQYF
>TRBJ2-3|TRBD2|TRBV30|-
TGTGCCTGGAGTGTACGCGGGAGATTGACAGATACGCAGTATTTT
CAWSVRGRLTDTQYF
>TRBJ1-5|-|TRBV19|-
TGTGCCAGTGGGGTCGGAATTCAGGGCCGGAGCAATCAGCCCCAGCATTTT
CASGVGIQGRSNQPQHF
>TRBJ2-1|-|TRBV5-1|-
TGCGCCAGCAGCGGGAGTATCCACAATGAGCAGTTCTTC
CASSGSIHNEQFF
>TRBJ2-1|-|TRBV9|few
TGTGCCAGCAGCGTAGTCTACGGCAATGAGCAGTTCTTC
CASSVVYGNEQFF
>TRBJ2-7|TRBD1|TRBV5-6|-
TGTGCCAGCAGCTTGGGGCAGGGGGCATACGAGCAGTACTTC
CASSLGQGAYEQYF
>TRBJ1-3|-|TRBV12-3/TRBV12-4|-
TGTGCCAGCAGATACACCTCTGGAAACACCATATATTTT
CASRYTSGNTIYF
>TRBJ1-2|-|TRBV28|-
TGTGCCAGCAGTTCGGGGACTGCCACGTCTCTCGGCGGCTACACCTTC
CASSSGTATSLGGYTF
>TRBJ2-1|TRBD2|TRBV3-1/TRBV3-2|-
TGTGCCAGCAGCCTCGTCACTAGCGGGTACAATGAGCAGTTCTTC
CASSLVTSGYNEQFF
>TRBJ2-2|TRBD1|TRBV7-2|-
TGTGCCAGCAGGGAAGGACAGGAGAACACCGGGGAGCTGTTTTTT
CASREGQENTGELFF
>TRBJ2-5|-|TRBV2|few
TGTGCCAGCAGTCGTAGTCTCCAAGAGACCCAGTACTTC
CASSRSLQETQYF
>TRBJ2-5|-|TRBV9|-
TGTGCCAGCAGCCCGTGGGAGGCCGGGGAGACCCAGTACTTC
CASSPWEAGETQYF
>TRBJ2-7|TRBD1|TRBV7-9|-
TGTGCCAGCAGCTCCGGGGGGACAGGGATGCACGAGCAGTACTTC
CASSSGGTGMHEQYF
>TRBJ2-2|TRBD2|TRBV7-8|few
TGTGCCAGCAGCTCCAGAGCGGGGGCCGCCGGGGAGCTGTTTTTT
CASSSRAGAAGELFF
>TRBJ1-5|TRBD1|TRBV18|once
TGTGCCAGCTCACAGGGGGCGATTCAGCCCCAGCATTTT
CASSQGAIQPQHF
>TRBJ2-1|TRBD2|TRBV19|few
TGTGCCCCAAGCGGCGGGAGGACCTACAATGAGCAGTTCTTC
CAPSGGRTYNEQFF
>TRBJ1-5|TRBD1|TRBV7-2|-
TGTGCCAGCAGCTACCTAGGGGGCGGCGGCAATCAGCCCCAGCATTTT
CASSYLGGGGNQPQHF